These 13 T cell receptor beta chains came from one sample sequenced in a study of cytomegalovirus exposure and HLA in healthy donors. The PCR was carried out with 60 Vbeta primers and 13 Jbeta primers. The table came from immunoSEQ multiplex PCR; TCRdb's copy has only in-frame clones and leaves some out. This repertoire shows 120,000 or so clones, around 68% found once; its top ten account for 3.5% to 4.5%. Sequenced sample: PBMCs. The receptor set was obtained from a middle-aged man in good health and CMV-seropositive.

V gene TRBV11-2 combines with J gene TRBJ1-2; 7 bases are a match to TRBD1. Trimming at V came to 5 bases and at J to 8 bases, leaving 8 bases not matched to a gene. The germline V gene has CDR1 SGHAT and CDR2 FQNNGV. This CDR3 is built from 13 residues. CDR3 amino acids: CASSPGQIGGYTF. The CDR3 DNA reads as TGTGCCAGCAGCCCGGGACAGATTGGCGGCTACACCTTC.

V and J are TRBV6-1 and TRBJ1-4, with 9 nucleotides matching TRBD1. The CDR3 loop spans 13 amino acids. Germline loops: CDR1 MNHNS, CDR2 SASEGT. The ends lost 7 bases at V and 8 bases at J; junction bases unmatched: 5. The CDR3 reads CASTGTGREKLFF. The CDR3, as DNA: TGTGCCAGCACGGGGACAGGGAGGGAAAAACTGTTTTTT.

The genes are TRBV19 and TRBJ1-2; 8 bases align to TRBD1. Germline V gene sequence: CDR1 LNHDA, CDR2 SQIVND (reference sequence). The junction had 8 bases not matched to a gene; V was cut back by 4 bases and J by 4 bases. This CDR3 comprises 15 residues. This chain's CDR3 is CASSTGQVSLYGYTF. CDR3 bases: TGTGCCAGTAGTACGGGACAGGTTTCCCTCTATGGCTACACCTTC.

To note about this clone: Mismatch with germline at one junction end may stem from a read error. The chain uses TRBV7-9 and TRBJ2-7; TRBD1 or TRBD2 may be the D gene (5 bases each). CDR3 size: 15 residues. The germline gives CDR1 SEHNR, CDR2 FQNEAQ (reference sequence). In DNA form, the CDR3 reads TGTTCCAGCAGCTTAGCGCAGGGCAGGGAACGCGAGCAGTACTTC. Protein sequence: CSSSLAQGREREQYF.

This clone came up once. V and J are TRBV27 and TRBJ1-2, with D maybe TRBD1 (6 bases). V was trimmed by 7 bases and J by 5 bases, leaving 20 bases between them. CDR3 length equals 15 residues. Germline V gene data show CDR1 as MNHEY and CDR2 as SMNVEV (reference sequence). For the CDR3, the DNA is TGTGCCAGCATGCCCGGGGCCGGGGGGCTTTATGGCTACACCTTC. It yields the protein CASMPGAGGLYGYTF.

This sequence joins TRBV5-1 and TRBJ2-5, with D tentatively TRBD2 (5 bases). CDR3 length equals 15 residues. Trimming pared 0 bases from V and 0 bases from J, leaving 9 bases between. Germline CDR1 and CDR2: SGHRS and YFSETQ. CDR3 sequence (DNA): TGCGCCAGCAGCTTGGGGAGGCAGTACCAAGAGACCCAGTACTTC. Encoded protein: CASSLGRQYQETQYF.

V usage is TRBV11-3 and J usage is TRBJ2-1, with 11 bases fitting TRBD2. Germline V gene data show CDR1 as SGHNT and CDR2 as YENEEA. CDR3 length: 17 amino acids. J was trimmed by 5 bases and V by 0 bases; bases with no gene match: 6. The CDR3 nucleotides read TGTGCCAGCAGCTTAGAGGCTAGCGGGGGGAATGACAATGAGCAGTTCTTC. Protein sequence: CASSLEASGGNDNEQFF.

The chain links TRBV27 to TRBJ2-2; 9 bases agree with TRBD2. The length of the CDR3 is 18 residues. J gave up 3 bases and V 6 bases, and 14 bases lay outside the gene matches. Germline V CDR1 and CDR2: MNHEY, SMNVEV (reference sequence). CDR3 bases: TGTGCCAGCAGGGGACTTAGCGGGAGACCTTACGACACCGGGGAGCTGTTTTTT. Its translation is CASRGLSGRPYDTGELFF.

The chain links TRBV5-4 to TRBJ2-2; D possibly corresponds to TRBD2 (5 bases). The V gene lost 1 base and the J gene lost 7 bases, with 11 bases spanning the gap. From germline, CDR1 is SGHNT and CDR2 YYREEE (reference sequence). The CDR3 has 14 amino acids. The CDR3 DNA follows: TGTGCCAGCAGCTTGTCGCTAGCTTTCGGGGAGCTGTTTTTT. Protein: CASSLSLAFGELFF.

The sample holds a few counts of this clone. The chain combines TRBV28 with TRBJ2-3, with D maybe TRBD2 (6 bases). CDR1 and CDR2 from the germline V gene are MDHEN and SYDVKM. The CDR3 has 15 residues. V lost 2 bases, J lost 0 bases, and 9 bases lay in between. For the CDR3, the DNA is TGTGCCAGCAGTTTACTAGCGTATAGCACAGATACGCAGTATTTT. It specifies CASSLLAYSTDTQYF.

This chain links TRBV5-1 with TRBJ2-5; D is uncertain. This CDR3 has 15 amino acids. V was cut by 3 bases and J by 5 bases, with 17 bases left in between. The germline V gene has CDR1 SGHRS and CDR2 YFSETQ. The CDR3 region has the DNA TGCGCCAGCAGCTCTGGGCCCTCGGTTGGGGAGACCCAGTACTTC. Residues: CASSSGPSVGETQYF.

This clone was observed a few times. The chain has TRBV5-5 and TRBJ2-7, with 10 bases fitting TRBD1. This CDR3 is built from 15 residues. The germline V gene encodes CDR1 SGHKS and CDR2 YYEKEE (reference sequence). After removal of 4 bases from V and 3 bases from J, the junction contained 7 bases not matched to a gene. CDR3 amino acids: CASSVLTGGFYEQYF. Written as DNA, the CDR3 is TGTGCCAGCAGCGTACTGACAGGGGGCTTCTACGAGCAGTACTTC.

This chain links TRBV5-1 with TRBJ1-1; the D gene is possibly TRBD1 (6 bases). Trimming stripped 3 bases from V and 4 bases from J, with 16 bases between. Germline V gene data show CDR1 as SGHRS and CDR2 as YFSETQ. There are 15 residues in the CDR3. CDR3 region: CASSWGSGGRTEAFF. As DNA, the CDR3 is TGCGCCAGCAGCTGGGGGAGTGGGGGCCGCACTGAAGCTTTCTTT.